These T cell receptor beta chains were read from a single sample in a study of T-cell reconstitution after alpha-beta-depleted transplantation in children. One entry per CDR3 protein results from TCRdb running MiXCR on the PCR reads. The sample has 800,000 to 1,000,000 distinct CDR3 sequences; about 29% are singletons. Sample: PBMCs, mostly from graft donor cells, taken 360 days after TCRalphabeta/CD19-depleted stem cell transplant. These receptors were taken from a boy less than two years old who had a stem cell transplant for SCID, so the T cells may come from the graft donor. Each CDR3 is given with its conserved first and last residue. D genes are given only for firm matches. Size is omitted from some rows. Given values are once, few, many or a class for expanded clones.

d_gene: TRBD1
abundance: NA
j_gene: TRBJ1-5
len: 14
v_gene: TRBV12-3/TRBV12-4
CDR3aa: CASTLTGDLGPQHF
CDR3nt: TGTGCCAGCACTTTGACAGGGGACCTTGGGCCCCAGCATTTT

d_gene: NA
abundance: few
j_gene: TRBJ2-2
len: 14
v_gene: TRBV6-2/TRBV6-3
CDR3aa: CASSYLSDTGELFF
CDR3nt: TGTGCCAGCAGTTACTTAAGCGACACCGGGGAGCTGTTTTTT

d_gene: NA
abundance: few
j_gene: TRBJ1-1
len: 13
v_gene: TRBV20-1
CDR3aa: CSARRARGTEAFF
CDR3nt: TGCAGTGCGCGCCGGGCGCGGGGCACTGAAGCTTTCTTT

d_gene: NA
abundance: NA
j_gene: TRBJ2-7
len: 13
v_gene: TRBV7-9
CDR3aa: CASSLGREYEQYF
CDR3nt: TGTGCCAGCAGCTTGGGCAGGGAATACGAGCAGTACTTC

d_gene: NA
abundance: few
j_gene: TRBJ2-5
len: 14
v_gene: TRBV7-6
CDR3aa: CASSLVYGGETQYF
CDR3nt: TGTGCCAGCAGCTTAGTTTATGGTGGAGAGACCCAGTACTTC

d_gene: NA
abundance: NA
j_gene: TRBJ2-7
len: 13
v_gene: TRBV12-3/TRBV12-4
CDR3aa: CASSPGVTYEQYF
CDR3nt: TGTGCCAGCAGTCCCGGGGTTACCTACGAGCAGTACTTC

d_gene: NA
abundance: few
j_gene: TRBJ2-1
len: 15
v_gene: TRBV5-1
CDR3aa: CASSSWGAYDNEQFF
CDR3nt: TGCGCCAGCAGCTCGTGGGGGGCCTACGACAATGAGCAGTTCTTC

d_gene: NA
abundance: NA
j_gene: TRBJ2-1
len: 12
v_gene: TRBV10-3
CDR3aa: CAISERPTEQFF
CDR3nt: TGTGCCATCAGTGAGAGACCCACTGAGCAGTTCTTC

d_gene: NA
abundance: NA
j_gene: TRBJ2-3
len: 13
v_gene: TRBV6-5
CDR3aa: CASSYGRSYTQYF
CDR3nt: TGTGCCAGCAGTTATGGCAGGAGTTACACGCAGTATTTT

d_gene: NA
abundance: few
j_gene: TRBJ2-1
len: 15
v_gene: TRBV9
CDR3aa: CASSPLGWTNNEQFF
CDR3nt: TGTGCCAGCAGCCCCCTGGGGTGGACCAACAATGAGCAGTTCTTC

d_gene: TRBD1
abundance: NA
j_gene: TRBJ1-5
len: 12
v_gene: TRBV29-1
CDR3aa: CSVRTGNQPQHF
CDR3nt: TGCAGCGTCAGGACAGGGAATCAGCCCCAGCATTTT

d_gene: NA
abundance: NA
j_gene: TRBJ2-1
len: 10
v_gene: TRBV2
CDR3aa: CASAGNEQFF
CDR3nt: TGTGCCAGCGCCGGCAATGAGCAGTTCTTC

d_gene: NA
abundance: once
j_gene: TRBJ1-1
len: 17
v_gene: TRBV21-1
CDR3aa: CASTPELGPDHNTEAFF
CDR3nt: TGTGCCAGCACCCCCGAGTTGGGACCCGACCATAACACTGAAGCTTTCTTT

d_gene: NA
abundance: NA
j_gene: TRBJ2-3
len: 14
v_gene: TRBV10-3
CDR3aa: CAIMAGAHTDTQYF
CDR3nt: TGTGCCATCATGGCGGGGGCCCACACAGATACGCAGTATTTT

d_gene: NA
abundance: NA
j_gene: TRBJ2-7
len: 15
v_gene: TRBV20-1
CDR3aa: CSARVGTSGFYEQYF
CDR3nt: TGCAGTGCTAGAGTAGGGACCAGCGGTTTCTACGAGCAGTACTTC

d_gene: TRBD1
abundance: NA
j_gene: TRBJ1-6
len: 15
v_gene: TRBV12-3/TRBV12-4
CDR3aa: CASSFGQGGYSPLHF
CDR3nt: TGTGCCAGCAGTTTCGGACAGGGAGGGTATTCACCCCTCCACTTT

d_gene: NA
abundance: few
j_gene: TRBJ1-4
len: 14
v_gene: TRBV20-1
CDR3aa: CSASRGATNEKLFF
CDR3nt: TGCAGTGCTTCTAGAGGAGCAACTAATGAAAAACTGTTTTTT

d_gene: TRBD1
abundance: NA
j_gene: TRBJ1-6
len: 15
v_gene: TRBV5-1
CDR3aa: CASSLTPGQGSPLHF
CDR3nt: TGCGCCAGCAGCTTGACCCCGGGACAGGGTTCACCCCTCCACTTT

d_gene: NA
abundance: NA
j_gene: TRBJ2-5
len: 12
v_gene: TRBV29-1
CDR3aa: CSAIALGETQYF
CDR3nt: TGCAGCGCGATCGCCCTGGGGGAGACCCAGTACTTC

d_gene: NA
abundance: many
j_gene: TRBJ2-2
len: 19
v_gene: TRBV4-2
CDR3aa: CASSQEVADKRPYTGELFF
CDR3nt: TGTGCCAGCAGCCAAGAGGTGGCAGACAAACGCCCCTACACCGGGGAGCTGTTTTTT